Following are 27 T cell receptor beta chains from one sample sequenced in a study of regulatory T cells in long-lasting Graves disease. Arm-PCR with iRepertoire HTBI primers amplified the CDR3 regions for these TCR beta libraries. TCRdb reprocessed the multiplex PCR reads with MiXCR, giving one entry per CDR3 protein. The sample carries more than 300,000 distinct CDR3 sequences, under 20% recorded once. The time point is: newly diagnosed GD, antithyroid drugs for less than 3 months. From PBMCs, RNA was extracted and then used to make the TCR library. Separately, the same data were catalogued under a study of T cells in Graves' hyperthyroidism and ophthalmopathy.

Source: peripheral blood mononuclear cells (PBMCs), taken at new diagnosis, from a patient treated with antithyroid drugs. All receptors derive from a woman between 18 and 30 years old with Graves disease.

This clonotype was observed at least ten times. This chain joins TRBV20-1 and TRBJ2-3; D is uncertain. Between the trimmed V and J ends, which lost 0 bases and 2 bases, there was a span of 12 bases. This CDR3 contains 15 residues. The V gene's germline CDR1 is DFQATT and CDR2 SNEGSKA (reference sequence). The DNA of the CDR3 is TGCAGTGCTAGAGAGTCTATGACCTCCACAGATACGCAGTATTTT. Its translation is CSARESMTSTDTQYF.

Only a few counts were recorded for this clonotype. The chain links TRBV9 to TRBJ2-3, with TRBD1 identical over 9 bases. This CDR3 is 17 amino acids long. V lost 5 bases and J lost 3; bases outside the gene matches: 13. Germline loops: CDR1 SGDLS, CDR2 YYNGEE. CDR3 residues: CASSLTPGTGTTDTQYF. In nucleotides, the CDR3 is TGTGCCAGCAGTCTGACTCCTGGGACAGGGACTACAGATACGCAGTATTTT.

This clonotype was seen many times. The rearrangement joins TRBV12-3 or TRBV12-4 to TRBJ2-6; D uncertain. Between the trimmed V and J ends, which lost 3 bases and 2 bases, there was a span of 8 bases. This CDR3 is 15 amino acids long. CDR3: CASSLWVAGANVLTF. The DNA of the CDR3 is TGTGCCAGCAGTTTGTGGGTCGCTGGGGCCAACGTCCTGACTTTC.

V gene TRBV6-2 or TRBV6-3 combines with J gene TRBJ2-5; TRBD1 or TRBD2 may be the D gene (6 bases each). This CDR3 comprises 15 residues. In germline, CDR1 is MNHEY, CDR2 SVGEGT. V lost 6 bases, J lost 5 bases, and 19 bases lay in between. CDR3 sequence: CASSPAVGGRETQYF. The CDR3 coding sequence is TGTGCCAGCAGCCCCGCGGTGGGGGGCCGGGAGACCCAGTACTTC.

This clonotype was observed at least ten times. The V gene is TRBV18, the J gene TRBJ2-7; a weak D match, TRBD2 (5 bases). Germline-derived CDR1 and CDR2 are KGHSH and LQKENI. This CDR3 has 15 residues. V lost 0 bases, J lost 0 bases, and 9 bases lay in between. CDR3 in DNA: TGTGCCAGCTCACCACCGAGGAGGAGCTCCTACGAGCAGTACTTC. Translation: CASSPPRRSSYEQYF.

This clonotype has a count of ten or more. This rearrangement joins TRBV2 to TRBJ2-7; possibly TRBD1 for D (5 bases). The CDR3 is 15 amino acids. Looked up from germline, CDR1 is SNHLY and CDR2 is FYNNEI. V lost 1 base to trimming and J lost 4 bases, with 14 bases between them. The CDR3 loop is CASSEGRAGIYEQYF. The CDR3 DNA sequence: TGTGCCAGCAGTGAAGGAAGGGCAGGGATTTACGAGCAGTACTTC.

This clonotype is a singleton in its sample. V is TRBV6-5 and J is TRBJ2-2; tentatively, D is TRBD2 (7 bases). The CDR3 totals 16 residues. The ends were cut back, 2 bases at V and 5 bases at J, with 15 bases in the middle. The germline V gene encodes CDR1 MNHEY and CDR2 SVGAGI. CDR3 in DNA: TGTGCCAGCAGTTACAGGGGGGGGCGCAAAACCGGGGAGCTGTTTTTT. Translated: CASSYRGGRKTGELFF.

This chain uses TRBV5-4 with TRBJ2-1, with 9 bases fitting TRBD1. This CDR3 is 15 amino acids long. Trimming cost V 5 bases and J 4 bases; bases outside gene matches: 7. The germline gives CDR1 SGHNT, CDR2 YYREEE (reference sequence). CDR3 in amino acids: CASRGGQGFYNEQFF. The DNA of the CDR3 is TGTGCCAGCAGGGGCGGACAGGGGTTTTACAATGAGCAGTTCTTC.

This clonotype has a count of ten or more. The chain combines TRBV6-1 with TRBJ2-7; no reliable D call. The V end was cut by 4 bases, the J end by 2 bases, with 9 bases between. Germline CDR1 and CDR2: MNHNS and SASEGT. The CDR3 contains 13 residues. The CDR3 DNA follows: TGTGCCAGCAGTGGCGCGAATACCTACGAGCAGTACTTC. This codes for CASSGANTYEQYF.

This clonotype was recorded a few times. V and J are TRBV19 and TRBJ2-7; D is unclear. V lost 3 bases and J 0 bases, leaving 12 bases between the germline ends. Germline values: CDR1 LNHDA, CDR2 SQIVND (reference sequence). This CDR3 comprises 15 residues. This chain's CDR3 is CASSIKMGGSYEQYF. In DNA, the CDR3 is TGTGCCAGTAGTATTAAGATGGGCGGCTCCTACGAGCAGTACTTC.

This sequence joins TRBV12-3 or TRBV12-4 and TRBJ2-5; a possible D gene is TRBD2 (7 bases). The CDR3 is 16 amino acids. The V and J ends lost 1 base and 4 bases respectively, with 16 bases between them. CDR3: CASSLGPRGAGETQYF. In DNA, the CDR3 is TGTGCCAGCAGTTTAGGTCCACGGGGGGCGGGAGAGACCCAGTACTTC.

The rearrangement joins TRBV18 to TRBJ2-7; 9 positions match TRBD2. CDR3 length: 16 amino acids. V gave up 4 bases and J gave up 1 base; unmatched junction bases: 8. From germline, CDR1 is KGHSH and CDR2 LQKENI. The DNA of the CDR3 is TGTGCCAGCTCACTCCAACTAGCGGGTGGGTCCTACGAGCAGTACTTC. Its translation is CASSLQLAGGSYEQYF.

This clonotype was detected ten times or more. V and J are TRBV9 and TRBJ2-3; perhaps TRBD2 as D (6 bases). V was clipped by 4 bases and J by 2 bases, with 17 bases between them. The CDR3 sequence is 16 residues long. Germline V gene lookup returns CDR1 SGDLS and CDR2 YYNGEE. DNA of the CDR3: TGTGCCAGCAGCCCAGGAGGGGACGACCTCACAGATACGCAGTATTTT. Amino acid sequence: CASSPGGDDLTDTQYF.

A few counts support this clonotype. This sequence joins TRBV20-1 and TRBJ2-1; D possibly corresponds to TRBD2 (6 bases). Trimming pared 1 base from V and 12 bases from J, leaving 22 bases between. The germline V gene has CDR1 DFQATT and CDR2 SNEGSKA (reference sequence). This CDR3 comprises 15 residues. The DNA of the CDR3 is TGCAGTGCTAGAGTGTCGGAAACTAGCCCCCAGAGGCAGTTCTTC. This gives the protein CSARVSETSPQRQFF.

This clonotype was found many times. This sequence joins TRBV6-1 and TRBJ1-4, with TRBD1 as a possible D gene (5 bases). Trimming removed 4 bases from V and 4 bases from J, with 13 bases in between. Germline CDR1 reads MNHNS; CDR2 reads SASEGT. The CDR3 is 15 residues long. The DNA of the CDR3 is TGTGCCAGCAGTGGACAGTCACGACTTAATGAAAAACTGTTTTTT. It translates to CASSGQSRLNEKLFF.

The table lists this clonotype with many counts. The chain carries TRBV18 and TRBJ2-7; D assignment may be TRBD1 or TRBD2 (5 bases each). Trimming removed 5 bases at V and 6 bases at J, with 14 bases between. This CDR3 spans 13 amino acids. The germline gives CDR1 KGHSH, CDR2 LQKENI. The chain's CDR3 is CASSTREIAEQYF. The CDR3 nucleotides read TGTGCCAGCTCAACCAGGGAGATTGCCGAGCAGTACTTC.

This clonotype has ten or more counts. This sequence joins TRBV6-1 and TRBJ1-1; weak D call: TRBD1 (6 bases). The CDR3 runs 15 residues. The V gene's germline CDR1 is MNHNS and CDR2 SASEGT. Trimming removed 0 bases at V and 1 base at J, with 9 bases between. The CDR3 reads CASSEAGRGNTEAFF. The CDR3 coding sequence is TGTGCCAGCAGTGAAGCGGGCAGGGGGAACACTGAAGCTTTCTTT.

This clonotype was found many times. This chain connects TRBV7-9 to TRBJ1-4; no clear D gene. Trimming cost V 3 bases and J 5 bases, with 16 bases left between them. Germline loops: CDR1 SEHNR, CDR2 FQNEAQ (reference sequence). The CDR3 contains 16 residues. The CDR3 bases are TGTGCCAGCAGCTTTTATATCGCGAATTACAATGAAAAACTGTTTTTT. It specifies CASSFYIANYNEKLFF. The variable domain in full, completed from reference TRBV7-9 and TRBJ1-4, reads DTGVSQNPRHKITKRGQNVTFRCDPISEHNRLYWYRQTLGQGPEFLTYFQNEAQLEKSRLLSDRFSAERPKGSFSTLEIQRTEQGDSAMYLCASSFYIANYNEKLFFGSGTQLSVL.

Many counts were recorded for this clonotype. This chain connects TRBV3-1 to TRBJ2-1; 7 bases match TRBD1. This CDR3 contains 15 residues. From germline, CDR1 is LGHDT and CDR2 YNNKEL (reference sequence). Trimming cost V 8 bases and J 8 bases; bases outside gene matches: 15. The CDR3 DNA follows: TGTGCCAGCGTCGGGGCAGGGGGTTTGGTCGATGAGCAGTTCTTC. Protein: CASVGAGGLVDEQFF.

This clonotype was seen a few times. The J gene is TRBJ2-5, the V gene TRBV6-1; D gene ambiguous. Germline-derived CDR1 and CDR2 are MNHNS and SASEGT. This CDR3 has 12 residues. The V gene lost 3 bases and the J gene lost 7 bases, with 9 bases spanning the gap. Written as DNA, the CDR3 is TGTGCCAGCAGTGATCTCTGGGCGACCCAGTACTTC. Translation: CASSDLWATQYF.

In its sample, this clonotype was seen many times. The genes are TRBV18 and TRBJ2-2; the D gene is possibly TRBD1 (6 bases). The CDR3 consists of 17 residues. The V and J ends lost 0 bases and 3 bases respectively, with 14 bases between them. In germline, CDR1 is KGHSH, CDR2 LQKENI. The CDR3 region has the DNA TGTGCCAGCTCACCACCGGGACACCGCCCGGACACCGGGGAGCTGTTTTTT. This codes for CASSPPGHRPDTGELFF.

This clonotype was detected only a few times. The chain uses TRBV27 and TRBJ2-7; D possibly matches TRBD1 or TRBD2 (7 bases each). The germline V gene has CDR1 MNHEY and CDR2 SMNVEV (reference sequence). This CDR3 is 15 amino acids long. Trimming shortened V by 6 bases and J by 2 bases, and 17 bases separated the two germline ends. This CDR3 is CASRSPGGGAYEQYF. The CDR3 DNA is TGTGCCAGCAGGTCCCCAGGGGGGGGGGCCTACGAGCAGTACTTC.

The CDR3 protein is CASGFTGAETQYF. The DNA of the CDR3 is TGTGCCAGCGGATTCACGGGGGCGGAGACCCAGTACTTC. This chain uses TRBV2 with TRBJ2-5; D might be TRBD1 or TRBD2, each matching 6 bases. Trimming left V 8 bases short and J 5 bases short, with 15 bases between. CDR1 and CDR2 from the germline V gene are SNHLY and FYNNEI. CDR3 length equals 13 residues. Drawing the rest from reference TRBV2 and TRBJ2-5, the complete variable domain is EPEVTQTPSHQVTQMGQEVILRCVPISNHLYFYWYRQILGQKVEFLVSFYNNEISEKSEIFDDQFSVERPDGSNFTLKIRSTKLEDSAMYFCASGFTGAETQYFGPGTRLLVL.

The sample holds many counts of this clonotype. CDR3 sequence (DNA): TGCAGTGCTAGGGCTAGCGGGGATTACAATGAGCAGTTCTTC. It encodes CSARASGDYNEQFF. The V call is TRBV20-1, the J call TRBJ2-1, with 9 bases matching TRBD2. The trim removed 3 bases at V and 4 bases at J, leaving 4 bases unmatched. Germline V lookup: CDR1 DFQATT, CDR2 SNEGSKA (reference sequence). CDR3 length equals 14 residues.

For this clonotype: It may be a read error: a sequence one base away is much more abundant. V usage is TRBV5-1 and J usage is TRBJ2-1; 7 nucleotides agree with TRBD1. The CDR3 extends over 15 amino acids. CDR1 SGHRS and CDR2 YFSETQ come from the germline V gene. V lost 4 bases, J lost 0 bases, and 4 bases stayed unmatched. DNA of the CDR3: TGCGCCAGCAGCGGGGGACAGAGCTCCTACAATGAGCAGTTCTTC. As protein: CASSGGQSSYNEQFF.

This clonotype has a count of ten or more. The chain carries TRBV20-1 and TRBJ2-5; D is perhaps TRBD2 (5 bases). Trimming removed 2 bases from V and 5 bases from J, with 21 bases in between. The CDR3 extends over 16 amino acids. Germline-derived CDR1 and CDR2 are DFQATT and SNEGSKA (reference sequence). The CDR3 region has the DNA TGCAGTGCTAGACCGGGTGGGTGGGTAGCGAGGGAGACCCAGTACTTC. Translation: CSARPGGWVARETQYF.

This clonotype was seen repeatedly, ten times or more. The chain uses TRBV28 and TRBJ2-7, with a possible D match to TRBD1 (8 bases). The length of the CDR3 is 15 residues. Trimming shortened V by 6 bases and J by 3 bases, and 18 bases separated the two germline ends. CDR1 is MDHEN and CDR2 is SYDVKM in the germline V gene. The CDR3 loop is CASSQTGEGVYEQYF. The CDR3 bases are TGTGCCAGCAGCCAGACAGGGGAGGGAGTCTACGAGCAGTACTTC.